The clone carrying this T cell receptor beta chain was counted at least ten times. Antigen unknown. Each CDR3 protein is one row after TCRdb ran MiXCR on the 5' RACE reads. The table lists over 11,000 distinct CDR3 sequences, approximately 19% of them singletons. Germline loops: CDR1 SQVTM, CDR2 ANQGSEA. CDR3 size: 12 residues. The V and J ends lost 3 bases and 7 bases respectively, with 9 bases between them. These data belong to a study of T-cell memory formation after mild COVID-19. Overall study findings and caveats: Researchers could not confirm that second-wave clones peaking on day 37 targeted SARS-CoV-2.

This receptor was identified in an adult woman who had mild COVID-19 (a few samples of this study predate the infection). Cell type and time point are not known. The chain links TRBV29-1 to TRBJ1-4, with D possibly matching TRBD1 (5 bases). The sequenced sample consisted of PBMCs or a T cell subset sorted from them (not recorded which). CDR3 sequence: CSVEGLGEKLFF. DNA of the CDR3: TGCAGCGTTGAGGGACTAGGTGAAAAACTGTTTTTT.